The 18 T cell receptor beta chains in this list originate from one sample, sequenced in a study of cytomegalovirus exposure and HLA in healthy donors. A multiplex PCR was run with 60 Vbeta primers and 13 Jbeta primers. The assay was immunoSEQ multiplex PCR, and TCRdb's table has in-frame clones only and misses some. The sample consists of some 200,000 clones, around 77% of them appearing once. The specimen was PBMCs. These receptors were obtained from a woman aged 30 to 39 in good health and CMV-seronegative.

The V call is TRBV27, the J call TRBJ2-5, with 11 nucleotides matching TRBD2. This CDR3 is 17 amino acids long. J gave up 2 bases and V 3 bases, and 8 bases lay outside the gene matches. Looked up from germline, CDR1 is MNHEY and CDR2 is SMNVEV (reference sequence). The CDR3 region is CASSLWVAGGHQETQYF. The CDR3 bases are TGTGCCAGCAGTTTGTGGGTAGCGGGGGGGCATCAAGAGACCCAGTACTTC.

V is TRBV7-9 and J is TRBJ1-6; 7 bases are shared with TRBD1. CDR3 length: 13 residues. CDR1 and CDR2 from the germline V gene are SEHNR and FQNEAQ (reference sequence). The J segment lost 5 bases and the V segment lost 10 bases, leaving 5 bases of the junction unmatched. CDR3 bases: TGTGCCATACGGGACAGCAATAATTCACCCCTCCACTTT. Encoded protein: CAIRDSNNSPLHF.

The chain links TRBV5-1 to TRBJ2-1; 11 bases map to TRBD2. Germline V gene sequence: CDR1 SGHRS, CDR2 YFSETQ. Germline trimming cut 2 bases from V and 8 bases from J; bases unmatched to any gene: 6. CDR3 length: 15 amino acids. DNA of the CDR3: TGCGCCAGCAGCTTTACTAGCGGGAGAGTCGATGAGCAGTTCTTC. Translated, it gives CASSFTSGRVDEQFF.

This clone appeared once. The chain combines TRBV27 with TRBJ1-2; 10 bases map to TRBD1. J was trimmed by 7 bases and V by 5 bases; bases with no gene match: 7. Germline CDR1 MNHEY, CDR2 SMNVEV (reference sequence). The CDR3 runs to 14 residues. Written as DNA, the CDR3 is TGTGCCAGCAGTCGCGGGACAGGGGAGTTTGGCTACACCTTC. Amino acids: CASSRGTGEFGYTF.

V and J are TRBV30 and TRBJ1-2; weak D call: TRBD1 (5 bases). Germline values: CDR1 GTSNPN, CDR2 SVGIG (reference sequence). The CDR3 is 12 amino acids. Trimming cost V 2 bases and J 6 bases, with 10 bases left between them. The CDR3 loop reads CAWSPRGHGYTF. The CDR3 DNA reads TGTGCCTGGAGTCCAAGGGGCCATGGCTACACCTTC.

This clone has a handful of counts. This chain connects TRBV19 to TRBJ1-3; no reliable D call. The V end was cut by 6 bases, the J end by 4 bases, with 7 bases between. This CDR3 contains 12 residues. Germline CDR1 LNHDA, CDR2 SQIVND (reference sequence). The chain's CDR3 is CASSPPGNTIYF. The CDR3 nucleotides are TGTGCCAGTAGCCCTCCGGGAAACACCATATATTTT.

As concerns this clone: Germline is not matched at one junction end, which may reflect a read error. The chain has TRBV6-6 and TRBJ2-3; 15 bases fit TRBD2. Germline lookup yields CDR1 MNHNY and CDR2 SVGAGI (reference sequence). The CDR3 totals 14 residues. CDR3 sequence (DNA): TGTGCCAGCAGTTACCCGGGACTAGCGGGAGGTCAAGATTTT. This codes for CASSYPGLAGGQDF.

This sequence joins TRBV7-9 and TRBJ2-5; 8 bases are a match to TRBD2. The germline CDR1 and CDR2 sequences are SEHNR and FQNEAQ (reference sequence). The trim removed 0 bases at V and 4 bases at J, leaving 1 base unmatched. This CDR3 region has 14 residues. CDR3 loop: CASSLALAGETQYF. Here the CDR3 DNA reads TGTGCCAGCAGCTTAGCGCTAGCGGGAGAGACCCAGTACTTC.

The genes are TRBV6-1 and TRBJ2-3, with 10 positions matching TRBD2. V shed 2 bases, J shed 7 bases, and the junction held 6 bases outside the gene matches. Germline V CDR1 and CDR2: MNHNS, SASEGT. There are 15 residues in the CDR3. Here the CDR3 DNA reads TGTGCCAGCAGTGAATGGCCTAGCGGGGGTTATACGCAGTATTTT. This gives the protein CASSEWPSGGYTQYF.

The rearrangement joins TRBV28 to TRBJ2-1, with D unclear. Trimming cost V 5 bases and J 0 bases, with 14 bases left between them. The length of the CDR3 is 16 residues. Germline-derived CDR1 and CDR2 are MDHEN and SYDVKM. In DNA form, the CDR3 reads TGTGCCAGCAGTCAATACGGGTACACCTCCTACAATGAGCAGTTCTTC. As protein: CASSQYGYTSYNEQFF. The whole variable domain, remainder taken from reference TRBV28 and TRBJ2-1, is DVKVTQSSRYLVKRTGEKVFLECVQDMDHENMFWYRQDPGLGLRLIYFSYDVKMKEKGDIPEGYSVSREKKERFSLILESASTNQTSMYLCASSQYGYTSYNEQFFGPGTRLTVL.

This clone has more than one count but fewer than ten. The germline gene is not matched at one end of the junction; a read error may be the cause. The chain links TRBV7-9 to TRBJ2-7, with D perhaps TRBD2 (6 bases). This CDR3 spans 16 amino acids. Germline V gene sequence: CDR1 SEHNR, CDR2 FQNEAQ (reference sequence). CDR3 sequence reads: CSSSSPFGSGPYEQYF. CDR3 sequence (DNA): TGTTCCAGCAGCTCCCCTTTTGGTAGCGGACCCTACGAGCAGTACTTC.

The chain couples TRBV4-1 to TRBJ2-5; tentative D call: TRBD1 (5 bases). In germline, CDR1 is MGHRA, CDR2 YSYEKL. The V end was cut by 6 bases, the J end by 5 bases, with 10 bases between. CDR3 length: 12 residues. The CDR3 sequence is CASSKGVETQYF. DNA for the CDR3: TGCGCCAGCAGTAAAGGGGTGGAGACCCAGTACTTC.

The chain links TRBV19 to TRBJ2-7; the match to TRBD1 covers 8 bases. This CDR3 is built from 15 residues. Germline CDR1 LNHDA, CDR2 SQIVND (reference sequence). The V gene end was trimmed by 5 bases and the J gene end by 3 bases; junction bases not matched to a gene: 9. As DNA, the CDR3 is TGTGCCAGTAGTGCTCCCTGGGACAGGAGCTACGAGCAGTACTTC. Translation: CASSAPWDRSYEQYF.

The chain is built from TRBV5-6 and TRBJ2-3, with 7 bases that match TRBD1. The CDR3 sequence is 14 residues long. CDR1 and CDR2 (germline): SGHDT, YYEEEE. After removal of 5 bases from V and 4 bases from J, the junction contained 7 bases not matched to a gene. CDR3 loop: CASRTDRISDTQYF. The CDR3 nucleotides read TGTGCCAGCAGAACGGACAGGATCTCAGATACGCAGTATTTT.

The V call is TRBV6-1, the J call TRBJ1-2, with 7 bases identical to TRBD1. The germline V gene encodes CDR1 MNHNS and CDR2 SASEGT. The CDR3 loop spans 13 amino acids. The ends lost 6 bases at V and 4 bases at J; junction bases unmatched: 5. CDR3 in amino acids: CASREGAGYGYTF. The CDR3 coding sequence is TGTGCCAGCAGAGAGGGGGCGGGCTATGGCTACACCTTC.

V and J are TRBV5-1 and TRBJ2-7, with TRBD2 identical over 8 bases. V lost 4 bases to trimming and J lost 3 bases; unmatched junction nucleotides: 6. Per the germline V gene, CDR1 is SGHRS and CDR2 is YFSETQ. CDR3 length: 14 amino acids. CDR3 coding DNA: TGCGCCAGCAGCACGGGACTAGAGAGCTACGAGCAGTACTTC. Amino acids: CASSTGLESYEQYF. The full variable domain, in which reference TRBV5-1 and TRBJ2-7 provide the parts outside the CDR3, is KAGVTQTPRYLIKTRGQQVTLSCSPISGHRSVSWYQQTPGQGLQFLFEYFSETQRNKGNFPGRFSGRQFSNSRSEMNVSTLELGDSALYLCASSTGLESYEQYFGPGTRLTVT.

The rearrangement uses TRBV5-4 and TRBJ1-3; D uncertain. V was clipped by 4 bases and J by 0 bases, with 8 bases between them. Germline V gene lookup returns CDR1 SGHNT and CDR2 YYREEE (reference sequence). CDR3 length: 14 residues. Here the CDR3 reads CASSPYGSGNTIYF. As DNA, the CDR3 is TGTGCCAGCAGCCCCTACGGCTCTGGAAACACCATATATTTT.

V and J are TRBV5-4 and TRBJ1-2; D is unresolved. The V gene lost 1 base and the J gene lost 1 base, with 14 bases spanning the gap. CDR1 is SGHNT, CDR2 YYREEE, per germline (reference sequence). The CDR3 has 16 amino acids. In DNA, the CDR3 is TGTGCCAGCAGCTTGATGCTTGGGCTACATAACTATGGCTACACCTTC. This sequence encodes CASSLMLGLHNYGYTF.